This record covers a single T cell receptor beta chain. Its antigen is unknown. No base-level quality is on record; no much larger clone is a single base apart. The data originate from a study of T cell changes during pregnancy in multiple sclerosis (dated by TCRdb to the late 2010s). At the level of the whole study: The study looked at changes in the T cell repertoire across pregnancy in women with multiple sclerosis.

The method behind the library was the immunoSEQ multiplex PCR assay. TCRdb took over this immuneACCESS table, retaining in-frame rearrangements with V and J assigned. Such tables are incomplete; in checked studies, under half of the missing clones stem from an unresolved V gene, and the remainder is unexplained. The sample table shows around 70,000 clones, and around 94% are seen once. 0.58% of the sample rests with the top ten. The germline V gene yields SGDLS for CDR1 and YYNGEE for CDR2. CDR3 length: 13 amino acids, cysteine to phenylalanine. The DNA shown is the 39-base CDR3, in frame from base 1. V gives up 4 bases and J gives up 0 bases, and the segment between their germline ends measures 5 bases.

The origin of this receptor is a female donor with multiple sclerosis, enrolled in a pregnancy study. The V gene is TRBV9 and the J gene is TRBJ1-3; the D gene cannot be resolved reliably. The sequencing here drew on peripheral blood, taken in the third trimester of pregnancy. The DNA sequence is TGTGCCAGCAGCCCTCCCTCTGGAAACACCATATATTTT. Translation gives CASSPPSGNTIYF.